These 25 T cell receptor beta chains were all obtained from the same sample, sequenced in a study of blood T cell repertoires in COVID-19. The assay was immunoSEQ multiplex PCR, and TCRdb's table has in-frame clones only and misses some. Of fewer than 35,000 clones listed, 89% are singletons. Sequenced material: peripheral blood. The receptor set was obtained from a man at least 80 years old with acute or convalescent COVID-19.

The chain carries TRBV9 and TRBJ2-5; D gene ambiguous. The ends were cut back, 4 bases at V and 5 bases at J, with 12 bases in the middle. Per germline, CDR1 SGDLS and CDR2 YYNGEE. The CDR3 extends over 13 amino acids. CDR3 region: CASSRDPRETQYF. In DNA, the CDR3 is TGTGCCAGCAGCCGAGATCCCCGGGAGACCCAGTACTTC.

CDR3 nucleotide sequence: TGTGCCAGCAGATTGGGCCTAGACAGGGGCAATCAGCCCCAGCATTTT. Translation gives CASRLGLDRGNQPQHF. The chain joins TRBV28 to TRBJ1-5; 7 bases agree with TRBD1. V gave up 6 bases and J gave up 2 bases; unmatched junction bases: 10. CDR1 is MDHEN, CDR2 SYDVKM, per germline. The CDR3 runs 16 residues.

The chain links TRBV2 to TRBJ2-7; 10 bases line up with TRBD2. J gave up 2 bases and V 6 bases, and 7 bases lay outside the gene matches. CDR3 length: 15 residues. Germline CDR1 SNHLY, CDR2 FYNNEI. CDR3 DNA sequence: TGTGCCAGCAGCGGGGGACTAGCGACAACCTACGAGCAGTACTTC. It codes for CASSGGLATTYEQYF. Combining the CDR3 with reference TRBV2 and TRBJ2-7 gives the whole variable domain EPEVTQTPSHQVTQMGQEVILRCVPISNHLYFYWYRQILGQKVEFLVSFYNNEISEKSEIFDDQFSVERPDGSNFTLKIRSTKLEDSAMYFCASSGGLATTYEQYFGPGTRLTVT.

This rearrangement joins TRBV7-2 to TRBJ2-1; D is unclear. The germline V gene encodes CDR1 SGHTA and CDR2 FQGNSA. V lost 10 bases, J lost 5 bases, and 18 bases lay in between. CDR3 size: 14 residues. This chain's CDR3 is CATADGVLNNEQFF. Here the CDR3 DNA reads TGTGCCACCGCAGACGGAGTCCTAAACAATGAGCAGTTCTTC.

The V call is TRBV24-1, the J call TRBJ2-1; TRBD2 agrees at 8 bases. This CDR3 is built from 16 residues. Germline V gene lookup returns CDR1 KGHDR and CDR2 SFDVKD. The V gene end was trimmed by 4 bases and the J gene end by 0 bases; junction bases not matched to a gene: 4. CDR3 protein: CATSDPTSGSYNEQFF. CDR3 DNA: TGTGCCACCAGTGACCCCACTAGCGGCTCCTACAATGAGCAGTTCTTC.

The chain joins TRBV10-1 to TRBJ1-1, with D perhaps matching TRBD1 (6 bases). This CDR3 is 14 amino acids long. The germline V and J ends were trimmed by 5 bases and 5 bases, with 15 bases remaining between them. CDR1 and CDR2 (germline): WNHNN, SYGVQD (reference sequence). The CDR3 here is CASSRGRGETEAFF. As DNA, the CDR3 is TGCGCCAGCAGTCGGGGCAGGGGTGAGACTGAAGCTTTCTTT.

The chain uses TRBV5-1 and TRBJ1-1; 8 nucleotides align to TRBD1. This CDR3 has 13 residues. Germline V gene sequence: CDR1 SGHRS, CDR2 YFSETQ. V was clipped by 0 bases and J by 5 bases; unmatched bases: 0. The DNA of the CDR3 is TGCGCCAGCAGCTTGGACAGGGGGACTGAAGCTTTCTTT. Translated, it gives CASSLDRGTEAFF. Complete variable domain (other parts from reference TRBV5-1 and TRBJ1-1): KAGVTQTPRYLIKTRGQQVTLSCSPISGHRSVSWYQQTPGQGLQFLFEYFSETQRNKGNFPGRFSGRQFSNSRSEMNVSTLELGDSALYLCASSLDRGTEAFFGQGTRLTVV.

V gene TRBV4-2 combines with J gene TRBJ2-7, with 8 positions matching TRBD2. The CDR3 runs to 15 residues. V trimming: 0 bases; J trimming: 2 bases; junction bases outside the gene matches: 3. Germline values: CDR1 LGHNA, CDR2 YNFKEQ. This CDR3 reads CASSQESRGAYEQYF. The CDR3 DNA reads as TGTGCCAGCAGCCAAGAGTCGCGGGGGGCCTACGAGCAGTACTTC.

This rearrangement joins TRBV5-1 to TRBJ2-2, with D perhaps matching TRBD2 (6 bases). V lost 3 bases and J 5 bases, leaving 8 bases between the germline ends. The CDR3 has 13 residues. The germline V gene has CDR1 SGHRS and CDR2 YFSETQ. CDR3 amino acids: CASSWGTTGELFF. The CDR3 DNA is TGCGCCAGCAGCTGGGGGACTACCGGGGAGCTGTTTTTT.

This rearrangement joins TRBV30 to TRBJ1-1; D not certain. The CDR3 contains 13 residues. Germline V gene data show CDR1 as GTSNPN and CDR2 as SVGIG (reference sequence). V lost 0 bases and J 1 base, leaving 6 bases between the germline ends. The CDR3 nucleotides read TGTGCCTGGAGTGTTCACTGGAACACTGAAGCTTTCTTT. The encoded protein is CAWSVHWNTEAFF.

The chain has TRBV4-1 and TRBJ2-5; TRBD2 is a possible D gene (6 bases). The CDR3 is made up of 14 amino acids. The germline V and J ends were trimmed by 4 bases and 5 bases, with 14 bases remaining between them. The germline V gene has CDR1 MGHRA and CDR2 YSYEKL. The CDR3: CASSPLRGEETQYF. The DNA for the CDR3 is TGCGCCAGCAGCCCCCTCCGCGGGGAGGAGACCCAGTACTTC.

V and J are TRBV2 and TRBJ1-1, with no clear D. CDR1 is SNHLY and CDR2 is FYNNEI in the germline V gene. V lost 7 bases, J lost 3 bases, and 6 bases lay in between. There are 11 residues in the CDR3. The CDR3 region has the DNA TGTGCCAGCACCCTGTACACTGAAGCTTTCTTT. Residues: CASTLYTEAFF.

The rearrangement links TRBV5-1 to TRBJ1-5, with TRBD1 identical over 11 bases. The CDR3 sequence is 14 residues long. The ends lost 4 bases at V and 5 bases at J; junction bases unmatched: 2. Germline loops: CDR1 SGHRS, CDR2 YFSETQ. CDR3 in DNA: TGCGCCAGCAGCGGGGGACAGGGGGATCAGCCCCAGCATTTT. It specifies CASSGGQGDQPQHF.

V is TRBV6-1 and J is TRBJ2-7, with TRBD2 identical over 9 bases. Germline V lookup: CDR1 MNHNS, CDR2 SASEGT. The ends lost 3 bases at V and 3 bases at J; junction bases unmatched: 3. The CDR3 spans 14 residues. The CDR3 DNA follows: TGTGCCAGCAGTGAGCGGGGGGGATTCTACGAGCAGTACTTC. It specifies CASSERGGFYEQYF.

CDR3 coding DNA: TGCGCCAGCAGCTTGCGAGCCTCGAACACCGGGGAGCTGTTTTTT. This sequence encodes CASSLRASNTGELFF. The chain is built from TRBV5-1 and TRBJ2-2; D ambiguous. The CDR3 is made up of 15 amino acids. Trimming took 1 base from V and 0 from J, leaving 7 bases between them. Germline V lookup: CDR1 SGHRS, CDR2 YFSETQ.

The chain couples TRBV6-5 to TRBJ2-5, with a weak D call TRBD2 (7 bases). Looked up from germline, CDR1 is MNHEY and CDR2 is SVGAGI. Trimming stripped 7 bases from V and 5 bases from J, with 17 bases between. The CDR3 extends over 14 amino acids. The CDR3 loop is CASTSGEGLETQYF. The DNA of the CDR3 is TGTGCCAGCACCTCAGGGGAGGGGTTGGAGACCCAGTACTTC.

This clone was seen a few times. The chain is built from TRBV5-4 and TRBJ2-5; 9 positions match TRBD2. The CDR3 is 17 residues long. Looked up from germline, CDR1 is SGHNT and CDR2 is YYREEE (reference sequence). J lost 2 bases, V lost 2 bases, and 10 bases had no gene match. CDR3 nucleotide sequence: TGTGCCAGCAGCTTCTTTATAAGGACTAGCGCACAAGAGACCCAGTACTTC. Translation gives CASSFFIRTSAQETQYF. Based on the CDR3 plus reference TRBV5-4 and TRBJ2-5, the full variable domain is ETGVTQSPTHLIKTRGQQVTLRCSSQSGHNTVSWYQQALGQGPQFIFQYYREEENGRGNFPPRFSGLQFPNYSSELNVNALELDDSALYLCASSFFIRTSAQETQYFGPGTRLLVL.

The V and J genes are TRBV7-9 and TRBJ2-1, with 13 nucleotides matching TRBD2. The V segment lost 5 bases and the J segment 9 bases; nucleotides outside the gene matches: 4. The CDR3 spans 14 residues. Germline CDR1 is SEHNR and CDR2 is FQNEAQ (reference sequence). In DNA, the CDR3 is TGTGCCAGCAGCCTAACTAGCGGGAGGGGTGAGCAGTTCTTC. This gives the protein CASSLTSGRGEQFF.

The chain has TRBV19 and TRBJ1-1; D possibly corresponds to TRBD1 (5 bases). The CDR3 contains 14 residues. V lost 3 bases to trimming and J lost 4 bases, with 12 bases between them. The V gene's germline CDR1 is LNHDA and CDR2 SQIVND (reference sequence). In nucleotides, the CDR3 is TGTGCCAGTAGTATTCAAGACAGACTCACTGAAGCTTTCTTT. It specifies CASSIQDRLTEAFF.

The chain has TRBV11-3 and TRBJ2-1; TRBD2 might be the D (6 bases). The CDR3 is 15 residues long. From germline, CDR1 is SGHNT and CDR2 YENEEA. V gave up 3 bases and J gave up 0 bases, with 9 bases separating them. The CDR3 loop reads CASSFSGSSYNEQFF. CDR3 sequence (DNA): TGTGCCAGCAGCTTTTCCGGGAGCTCCTACAATGAGCAGTTCTTC.

This chain links TRBV6-5 with TRBJ1-5; TRBD1 matches 8 bases. V trimming: 7 bases; J trimming: 6 bases; junction bases outside the gene matches: 8. The CDR3 sequence is 14 residues long. The germline V gene encodes CDR1 MNHEY and CDR2 SVGAGI. CDR3 sequence (DNA): TGTGCCAGCACGGAACCGACAGGGGTTCAGCCCCAGCATTTT. Its translation: CASTEPTGVQPQHF.

CDR3 sequence reads: CASSLGRGTSTDTQYF. The CDR3 DNA sequence: TGTGCCAGCAGCTTAGGCAGAGGCACTAGCACAGATACGCAGTATTTT. The rearrangement joins TRBV11-2 to TRBJ2-3; D ambiguous. V dropped 1 base and J dropped 0 bases, with 11 bases sitting between them. Germline CDR1 SGHAT, CDR2 FQNNGV. The CDR3 extends over 16 amino acids.

J is TRBJ2-2 and V is TRBV11-3; TRBD1 matches at 9 bases. Germline V gene lookup returns CDR1 SGHNT and CDR2 YENEEA. V gave up 6 bases and J gave up 4 bases; unmatched junction bases: 3. This CDR3 is built from 14 residues. The CDR3 is CASRGDRATGELFF. The CDR3 DNA is TGTGCCAGCAGGGGGGACAGGGCCACCGGGGAGCTGTTTTTT.

The CDR3 protein is CAIRDSIGGVAGANVLTF. In DNA, the CDR3 is TGTGCCATCCGAGATTCCATTGGAGGGGTAGCTGGGGCCAACGTCCTGACTTTC. This chain joins TRBV10-3 and TRBJ2-6, with D perhaps matching TRBD2 (6 bases). The CDR3 consists of 18 residues. CDR1 is ENHRY, CDR2 SYGVKD, per germline. The V gene lost 8 bases and the J gene lost 2 bases, with 22 bases spanning the gap.

V usage is TRBV5-1 and J usage is TRBJ2-3; weak D call: TRBD2 (7 bases). The CDR3 spans 14 residues. CDR1 is SGHRS, CDR2 YFSETQ, per germline. V lost 0 bases and J lost 5, with 10 bases in between. CDR3 region: CASSLEGGQDTQYF. For the CDR3, the DNA is TGCGCCAGCAGCTTGGAGGGGGGGCAAGATACGCAGTATTTT.